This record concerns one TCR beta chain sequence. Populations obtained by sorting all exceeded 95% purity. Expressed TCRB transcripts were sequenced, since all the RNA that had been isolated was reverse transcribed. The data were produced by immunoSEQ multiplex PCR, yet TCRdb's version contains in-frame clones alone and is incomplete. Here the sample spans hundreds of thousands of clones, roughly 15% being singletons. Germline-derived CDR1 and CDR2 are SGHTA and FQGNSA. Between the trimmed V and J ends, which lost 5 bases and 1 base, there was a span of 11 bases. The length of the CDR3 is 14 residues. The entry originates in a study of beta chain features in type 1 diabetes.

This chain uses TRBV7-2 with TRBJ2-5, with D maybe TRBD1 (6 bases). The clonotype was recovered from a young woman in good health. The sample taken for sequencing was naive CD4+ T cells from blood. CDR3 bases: TGTGCCAGCAGCCCCGGACAGACCCAAGAGACCCAGTACTTC. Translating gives CASSPGQTQETQYF.